This T cell receptor beta chain was sequenced in a study of blood T cells in healthy people across ages. Study outcomes and limitations: Donors of long life had a larger count of naive CD4+ cells and greater diversity than aged donors. As age increased, TCR beta diversity per million T cells fell in a roughly linear fashion. Calculation of diversity from one million T cells yielded estimates considered to be underestimates.

Donors ranged from 6 to 90 years old and were healthy Caucasians in Russia. Concerning this clonotype itself: What it binds is not known. This may be a read error, as it is one base from a much larger clone.

Germline V gene data show CDR1 as SGHRS and CDR2 as YFSETQ. CDR3 length: 11 residues. Sample-barcoded 5' priming and a J-beta primer mix drove a second PCR of roughly 7 to 11 cycles. TCRdb reprocessed the 5' RACE reads with MiXCR, giving one entry per CDR3 protein. The sample lists about a million distinct CDR3 sequences, just over 50% occurring once. J is TRBJ2-1 and V is TRBV5-1; D call uncertain. This TCR came from a woman aged 60 to 75 in good health. The sequencing input was blood. CDR3 protein: CAGSHTGEQFF. In nucleotides, the CDR3 is TGCGCCGGCAGCCATACTGGTGAGCAGTTCTTC.